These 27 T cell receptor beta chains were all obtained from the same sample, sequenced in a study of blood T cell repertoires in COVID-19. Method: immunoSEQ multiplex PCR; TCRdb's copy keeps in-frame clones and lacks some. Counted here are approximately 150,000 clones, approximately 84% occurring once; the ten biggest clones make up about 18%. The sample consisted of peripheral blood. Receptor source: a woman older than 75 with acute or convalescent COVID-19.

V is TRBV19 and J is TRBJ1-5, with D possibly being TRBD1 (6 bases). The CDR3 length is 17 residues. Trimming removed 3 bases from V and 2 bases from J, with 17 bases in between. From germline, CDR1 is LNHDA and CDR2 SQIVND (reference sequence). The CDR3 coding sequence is TGTGCCAGTAGTATGGGCCACAGGGTTTTGGGCAATCAGCCCCAGCATTTT. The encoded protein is CASSMGHRVLGNQPQHF.

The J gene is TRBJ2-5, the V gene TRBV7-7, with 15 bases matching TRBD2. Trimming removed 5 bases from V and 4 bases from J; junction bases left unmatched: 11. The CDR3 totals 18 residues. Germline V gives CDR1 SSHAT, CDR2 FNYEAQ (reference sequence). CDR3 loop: CASSTAPGLAGGRETQYF. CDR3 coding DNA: TGTGCCAGCAGCACCGCCCCGGGACTAGCGGGAGGAAGAGAGACCCAGTACTTC.

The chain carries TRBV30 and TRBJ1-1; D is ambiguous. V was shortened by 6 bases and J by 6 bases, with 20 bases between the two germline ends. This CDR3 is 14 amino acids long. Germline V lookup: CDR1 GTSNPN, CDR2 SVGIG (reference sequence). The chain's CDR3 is CACTPGRESPEAFF. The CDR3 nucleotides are TGTGCCTGCACCCCCGGGAGGGAATCCCCTGAAGCTTTCTTT. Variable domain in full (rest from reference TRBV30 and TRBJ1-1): SQTIHQWPATLVQPVGSPLSLECTVEGTSNPNLYWYRQAAGRGLQLLFYSVGIGQISSEVPQNLSASRPQDRQFILSSKKLLLSDSGFYLCACTPGRESPEAFFGQGTRLTVV.

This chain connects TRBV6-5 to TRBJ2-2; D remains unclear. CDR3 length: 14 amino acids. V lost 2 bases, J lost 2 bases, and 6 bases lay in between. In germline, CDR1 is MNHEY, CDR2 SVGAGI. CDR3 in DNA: TGTGCCAGCAGTTACGCGGTTAACACCGGGGAGCTGTTTTTT. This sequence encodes CASSYAVNTGELFF.

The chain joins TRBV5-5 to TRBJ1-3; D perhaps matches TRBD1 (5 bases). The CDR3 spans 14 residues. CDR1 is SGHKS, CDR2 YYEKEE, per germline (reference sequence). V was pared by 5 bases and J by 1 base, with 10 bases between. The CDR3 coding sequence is TGTGCCAGCAGAGTGGCAGGGTCTGGAAACACCATATATTTT. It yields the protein CASRVAGSGNTIYF.

The CDR3 spells CASSRTGGGYTF. The CDR3 coding sequence is TGTGCCAGCAGTCGGACAGGTGGTGGCTACACCTTC. The chain uses TRBV6-2 or TRBV6-3 and TRBJ1-2, with 7 bases lining up with TRBD1. The germline V gene encodes CDR1 MNHEY and CDR2 SVGEGT. The CDR3 has 12 amino acids. With 5 bases clipped from V and 7 bases from J, the junction kept 4 bases outside the gene matches.

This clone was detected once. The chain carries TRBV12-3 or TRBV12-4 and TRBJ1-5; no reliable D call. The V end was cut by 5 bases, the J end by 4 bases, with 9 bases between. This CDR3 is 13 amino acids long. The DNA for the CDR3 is TGTGCCAGCAGTCGTCAGAGGAATCAGCCCCAGCATTTT. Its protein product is CASSRQRNQPQHF.

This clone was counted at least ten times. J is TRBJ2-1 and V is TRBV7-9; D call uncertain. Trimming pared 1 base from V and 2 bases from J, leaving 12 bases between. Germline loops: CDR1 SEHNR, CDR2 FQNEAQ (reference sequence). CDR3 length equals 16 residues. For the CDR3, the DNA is TGTGCCAGCAGCTTAGGTCTTGAGAAAACCTACAATGAGCAGTTCTTC. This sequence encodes CASSLGLEKTYNEQFF.

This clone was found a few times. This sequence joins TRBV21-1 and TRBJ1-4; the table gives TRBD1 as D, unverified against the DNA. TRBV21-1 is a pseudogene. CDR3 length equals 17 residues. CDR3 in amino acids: CASSKRSLTATNEKLFF. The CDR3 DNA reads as TGTGCCAGCAGCAAACGTTCCCTGACAGCAACTAATGAAAAACTGTTTTTT.

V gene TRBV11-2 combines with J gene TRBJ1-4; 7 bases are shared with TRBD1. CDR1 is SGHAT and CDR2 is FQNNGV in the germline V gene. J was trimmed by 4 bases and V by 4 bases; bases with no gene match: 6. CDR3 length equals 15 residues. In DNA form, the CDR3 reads TGTGCCAGCAGCTCCGAGGGACAGATTAATGAAAAACTGTTTTTT. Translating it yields CASSSEGQINEKLFF.

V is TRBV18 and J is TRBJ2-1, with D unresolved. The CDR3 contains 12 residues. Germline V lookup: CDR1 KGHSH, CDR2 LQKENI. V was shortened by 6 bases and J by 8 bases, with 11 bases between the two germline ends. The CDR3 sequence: CASSPGRHEQFF. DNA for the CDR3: TGTGCCAGCTCCCCTGGCCGCCATGAGCAGTTCTTC. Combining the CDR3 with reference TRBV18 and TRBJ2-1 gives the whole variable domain NAGVMQNPRHLVRRRGQEARLRCSPMKGHSHVYWYRQLPEEGLKFMVYLQKENIIDESGMPKERFSAEFPKEGPSILRIQQVVRGDSAAYFCASSPGRHEQFFGPGTRLTVL.

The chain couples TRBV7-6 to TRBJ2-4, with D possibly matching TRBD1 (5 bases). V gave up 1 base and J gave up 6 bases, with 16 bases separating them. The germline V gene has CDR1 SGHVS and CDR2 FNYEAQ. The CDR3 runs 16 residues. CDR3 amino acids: CASSLGGTGRLNIQYF. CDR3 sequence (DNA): TGTGCCAGCAGCTTAGGAGGAACAGGCCGGTTAAACATTCAGTACTTC. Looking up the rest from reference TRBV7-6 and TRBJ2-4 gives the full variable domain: GAGVSQSPRYKVTKRGQDVALRCDPISGHVSLYWYRQALGQGPEFLTYFNYEAQQDKSGLPNDRFSAERPEGSISTLTIQRTEQRDSAMYRCASSLGGTGRLNIQYFGAGTRLSVL.

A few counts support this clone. In DNA, the CDR3 is TGTGCCTGGATACAGGGGAACACCGGGGAGCTGTTTTTT. Translating gives CAWIQGNTGELFF. The J gene is TRBJ2-2, the V gene TRBV30; tentatively, D is TRBD1 (6 bases). Germline V gene lookup returns CDR1 GTSNPN and CDR2 SVGIG (reference sequence). The ends were cut back, 4 bases at V and 1 base at J, with 7 bases in the middle. The CDR3 covers 13 residues.

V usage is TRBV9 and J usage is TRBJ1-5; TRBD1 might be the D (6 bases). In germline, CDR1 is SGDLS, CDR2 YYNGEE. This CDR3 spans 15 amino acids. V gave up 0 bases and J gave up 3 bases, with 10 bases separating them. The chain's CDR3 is CASSVEGEFNQPQHF. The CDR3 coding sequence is TGTGCCAGCAGCGTAGAGGGGGAGTTCAATCAGCCCCAGCATTTT. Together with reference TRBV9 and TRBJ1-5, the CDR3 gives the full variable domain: DSGVTQTPKHLITATGQRVTLRCSPRSGDLSVYWYQQSLDQGLQFLIQYYNGEERAKGNILERFSAQQFPDLHSELNLSSLELGDSALYFCASSVEGEFNQPQHFGDGTRLSIL.

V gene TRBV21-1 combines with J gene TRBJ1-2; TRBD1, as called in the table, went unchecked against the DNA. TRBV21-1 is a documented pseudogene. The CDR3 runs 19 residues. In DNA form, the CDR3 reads TGTGCCAGCAGCCCCACAACATGGCAGGGGTCCACTACTAACTATGGCTACACCTTC. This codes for CASSPTTWQGSTTNYGYTF.

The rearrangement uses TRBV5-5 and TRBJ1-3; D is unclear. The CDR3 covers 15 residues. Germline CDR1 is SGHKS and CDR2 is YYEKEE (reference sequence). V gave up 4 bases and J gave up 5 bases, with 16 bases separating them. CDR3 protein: CASSTGESRRNTIYF. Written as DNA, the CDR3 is TGTGCCAGCAGCACTGGGGAGAGTAGAAGAAACACCATATATTTT.

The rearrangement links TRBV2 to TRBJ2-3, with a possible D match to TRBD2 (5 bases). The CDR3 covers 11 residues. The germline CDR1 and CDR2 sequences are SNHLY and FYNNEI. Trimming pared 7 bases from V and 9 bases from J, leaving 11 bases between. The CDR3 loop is CASTTPGTQYF. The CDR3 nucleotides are TGTGCCAGCACAACTCCGGGGACGCAGTATTTT.

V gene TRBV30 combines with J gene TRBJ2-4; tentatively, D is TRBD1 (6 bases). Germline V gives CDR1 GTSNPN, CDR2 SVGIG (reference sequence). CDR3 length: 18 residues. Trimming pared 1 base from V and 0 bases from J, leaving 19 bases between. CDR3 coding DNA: TGTGCCTGGAGTGCACCACCCGGACAGTCACTAGCCAAAAACATTCAGTACTTC. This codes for CAWSAPPGQSLAKNIQYF.

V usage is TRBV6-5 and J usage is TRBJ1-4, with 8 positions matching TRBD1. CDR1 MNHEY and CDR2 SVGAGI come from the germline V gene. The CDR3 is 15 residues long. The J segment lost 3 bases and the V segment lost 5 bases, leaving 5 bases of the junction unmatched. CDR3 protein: CASSPWTGPNEKLFF. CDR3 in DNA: TGTGCCAGCAGTCCCTGGACAGGGCCTAATGAAAAACTGTTTTTT.

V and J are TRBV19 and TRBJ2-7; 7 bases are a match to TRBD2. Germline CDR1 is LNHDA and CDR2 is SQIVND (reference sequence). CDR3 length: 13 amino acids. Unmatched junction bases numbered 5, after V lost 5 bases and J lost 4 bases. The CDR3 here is CASSAGEGYEQYF. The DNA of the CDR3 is TGTGCCAGTAGTGCCGGGGAGGGGTACGAGCAGTACTTC.

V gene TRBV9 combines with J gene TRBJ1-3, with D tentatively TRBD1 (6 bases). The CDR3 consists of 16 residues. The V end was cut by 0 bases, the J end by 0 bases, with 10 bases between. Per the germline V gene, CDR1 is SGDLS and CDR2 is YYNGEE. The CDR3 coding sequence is TGTGCCAGCAGCGTAGGGGGGCAGTTCTCTGGAAACACCATATATTTT. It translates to CASSVGGQFSGNTIYF.

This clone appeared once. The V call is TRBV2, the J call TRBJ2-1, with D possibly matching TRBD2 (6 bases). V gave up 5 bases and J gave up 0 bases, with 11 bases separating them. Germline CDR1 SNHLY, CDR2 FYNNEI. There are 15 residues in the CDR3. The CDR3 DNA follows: TGTGCCAGCAGTTCCAGCGGGTCCTCCTACAATGAGCAGTTCTTC. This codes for CASSSSGSSYNEQFF.

The CDR3 spells CAWSGGLAGGGELFF. DNA for the CDR3: TGTGCCTGGAGTGGGGGACTAGCGGGAGGCGGGGAGCTGTTTTTT. The J gene is TRBJ2-2, the V gene TRBV30, with 15 bases matching TRBD2. This CDR3 has 15 residues. Germline CDR1 GTSNPN, CDR2 SVGIG (reference sequence). V was clipped by 1 base and J by 7 bases; unmatched bases: 1.

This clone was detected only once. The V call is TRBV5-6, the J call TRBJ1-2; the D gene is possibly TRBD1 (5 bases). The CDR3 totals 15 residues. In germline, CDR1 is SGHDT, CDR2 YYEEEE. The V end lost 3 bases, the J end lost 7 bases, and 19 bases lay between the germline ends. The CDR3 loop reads CASSSITAQGSGYTF. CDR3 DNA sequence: TGTGCCAGCAGCTCGATCACGGCCCAGGGTAGTGGCTACACCTTC.

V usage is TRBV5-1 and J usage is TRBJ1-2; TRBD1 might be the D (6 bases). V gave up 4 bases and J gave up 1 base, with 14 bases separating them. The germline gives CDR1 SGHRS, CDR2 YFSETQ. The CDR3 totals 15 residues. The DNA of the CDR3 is TGCGCCAGCAGCGAACCTAACAGGGATAACTATGGCTACACCTTC. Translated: CASSEPNRDNYGYTF. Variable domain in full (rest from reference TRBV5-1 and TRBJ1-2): KAGVTQTPRYLIKTRGQQVTLSCSPISGHRSVSWYQQTPGQGLQFLFEYFSETQRNKGNFPGRFSGRQFSNSRSEMNVSTLELGDSALYLCASSEPNRDNYGYTFGSGTRLTVV.

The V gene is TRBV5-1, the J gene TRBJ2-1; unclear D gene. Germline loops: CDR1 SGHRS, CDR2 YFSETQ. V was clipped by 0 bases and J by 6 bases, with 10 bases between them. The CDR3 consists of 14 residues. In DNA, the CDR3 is TGCGCCAGCAGCTTGGGACTTTTTTCCAATGAGCAGTTCTTC. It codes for CASSLGLFSNEQFF.

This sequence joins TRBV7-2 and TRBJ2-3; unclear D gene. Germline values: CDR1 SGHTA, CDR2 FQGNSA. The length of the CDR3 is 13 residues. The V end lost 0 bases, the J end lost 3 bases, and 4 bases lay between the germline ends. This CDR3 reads CASSLARTDTQYF. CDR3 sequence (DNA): TGTGCCAGCAGCTTAGCCCGTACAGATACGCAGTATTTT.